A single sample gave rise to the 18 T cell receptor beta chains below, sequenced in a study of post-analysis software for immune sequencing data. Study results and caveats: Five or six TRBV segments, including TRBV5-6, TRBV5-1 and TRBV20-1, were more frequent in patients than controls.

These TCRs' antigens remain unknown. cDNA libraries of TCR beta carried unique molecular identifiers. TCRdb reprocessed the PCR reads with MiXCR, giving one entry per CDR3 protein. Of approximately 730,000 distinct CDR3 sequences in the sample, 30% are singletons; the top ten hold around 0.56%. Sequencing used blood. All receptors come from a girl aged 5-17 years with multiple sclerosis.

This clonotype was counted a few times. The chain uses TRBV6-2 or TRBV6-3 and TRBJ2-5; 8 nucleotides line up with TRBD1. The assigned J gene may be wrong: the sequence end matches TRBJ2-7 better. CDR3 length: 14 amino acids. Germline V gives CDR1 MNHEY, CDR2 SVGEGT. Here the CDR3 DNA reads TGTGCCAGCAGTTACTGGTCAGGGGGCGACGAGCAGTACTTC. This translates into CASSYWSGGDEQYF.

V and J are TRBV6-5 and TRBJ2-4, with a weak D call TRBD1 (5 bases). The CDR3 runs 13 residues. The germline V gene has CDR1 MNHEY and CDR2 SVGAGI. Trimming took off 8 bases at V and 8 bases at J, with 16 bases between the two ends. CDR3 nucleotide sequence: TGTGCCAGCGGGGCCAAAAAGGGATACATTCAGTACTTC. Protein: CASGAKKGYIQYF.

The V and J genes are TRBV6-6 and TRBJ2-2; tentatively, D is TRBD1 (6 bases). The CDR3 runs 17 residues. V lost 4 bases and J lost 1, with 16 bases in between. Germline CDR1 and CDR2: MNHNY and SVGAGI (reference sequence). The CDR3 coding sequence is TGTGCCAGCAGTTCGAGATTCGGGACAAAGAACACCGGGGAGCTGTTTTTT. Its translation is CASSSRFGTKNTGELFF.

V and J are TRBV5-1 and TRBJ2-2, with 8 bases aligning to TRBD1. The trim removed 1 base at V and 2 bases at J, leaving 4 bases unmatched. CDR3 size: 16 residues. Germline lookup yields CDR1 SGHRS and CDR2 YFSETQ. Here the CDR3 reads CASSLKQGGNTGELFF. CDR3 DNA sequence: TGCGCCAGCAGCTTGAAACAGGGGGGTAACACCGGGGAGCTGTTTTTT.

The rearrangement links TRBV4-2 to TRBJ1-1; D is possibly TRBD1 (5 bases). There are 13 residues in the CDR3. Germline V gene lookup returns CDR1 LGHNA and CDR2 YNFKEQ. Between the trimmed V and J ends, which lost 1 base and 6 bases, there was a span of 9 bases. The CDR3 bases are TGTGCCAGCAGCCAAGTAGGGGCGGCTGAAGCTTTCTTT. It specifies CASSQVGAAEAFF.

This chain connects TRBV12-3 or TRBV12-4 to TRBJ1-2; 9 positions match TRBD1. After removal of 0 bases from V and 6 bases from J, the junction contained 5 bases not matched to a gene. The CDR3 contains 15 residues. For the CDR3, the DNA is TGTGCCAGCAGTTTAGCGGGGACAGGGTTAGATGGCTACACCTTC. Its protein product is CASSLAGTGLDGYTF.

Only a few counts were recorded for this clonotype. The V gene is TRBV20-1, the J gene TRBJ1-2; D perhaps matches TRBD1 (5 bases). Trimming stripped 2 bases from V and 6 bases from J, with 16 bases between. Germline CDR1 is DFQATT and CDR2 is SNEGSKA (reference sequence). This CDR3 is 14 amino acids long. CDR3 protein: CSARRGRVTDGYTF. CDR3 nucleotide sequence: TGCAGTGCTAGAAGGGGTCGGGTAACGGATGGCTACACCTTC.

This clonotype was seen only once. This rearrangement joins TRBV10-3 to TRBJ2-3, with D perhaps TRBD2 (6 bases). V was shortened by 0 bases and J by 5 bases, with 18 bases between the two germline ends. CDR3 length: 17 residues. The germline gives CDR1 ENHRY, CDR2 SYGVKD. CDR3 region: CAISESDSGRGKDTQYF. The CDR3 DNA reads as TGTGCCATCAGTGAGTCGGATAGCGGCCGAGGGAAAGATACGCAGTATTTT.

This clonotype was seen a single time. This rearrangement joins TRBV20-1 to TRBJ1-5, with D perhaps TRBD1 (6 bases). Germline loops: CDR1 DFQATT, CDR2 SNEGSKA (reference sequence). CDR3 length equals 14 residues. Trimming took 7 bases from V and 0 from J, leaving 13 bases between them. The CDR3 DNA sequence: TGCAGTGATAGTCCCAGGGGTAGCAATCAGCCCCAGCATTTT. It encodes CSDSPRGSNQPQHF.

This clonotype was seen only a few times. In DNA form, the CDR3 reads TGTGCCAGCAGCCGAAGCCTGGACGAGCAGTACTTC. Amino acid sequence: CASSRSLDEQYF. The chain recombines TRBV7-8 with TRBJ2-7, with D unresolved. Germline CDR1 and CDR2: SGHVS and FQNEAQ. This CDR3 is built from 12 residues. V was clipped by 5 bases and J by 5 bases, with 10 bases between them.

This clonotype came up a few times. V usage is TRBV20-1 and J usage is TRBJ2-1; 13 bases match TRBD2. Germline lookup yields CDR1 DFQATT and CDR2 SNEGSKA (reference sequence). The CDR3 has 17 residues. The junction had 11 bases not matched to a gene; V was cut back by 5 bases and J by 4 bases. The CDR3 sequence is CSAGLGTSGIFYNEQFF. The CDR3 DNA follows: TGCAGTGCTGGATTGGGGACTAGCGGGATTTTTTACAATGAGCAGTTCTTC.

In its sample, this clonotype was seen a few times. The chain is built from TRBV15 and TRBJ2-2; the D is unclear. CDR3 length equals 14 residues. V lost 1 base to trimming and J lost 6 bases, with 9 bases between them. Germline assignment: CDR1 LNHNV and CDR2 YYDKDF (reference sequence). The CDR3 nucleotides are TGTGCCACCAGCAGAGCTGGCGCGTCCGGGGAGCTGTTTTTT. The encoded protein is CATSRAGASGELFF.

This clonotype was detected only a few times. The rearrangement links TRBV20-1 to TRBJ2-7; 11 nucleotides agree with TRBD1. From germline, CDR1 is DFQATT and CDR2 SNEGSKA (reference sequence). The CDR3 spans 16 residues. With V trimmed by 3 bases and J by 3 bases, 10 bases remained unmatched. CDR3 sequence reads: CSASGIAGTGGYEQYF. CDR3 nucleotides: TGCAGTGCTAGTGGAATTGCCGGGACAGGGGGCTACGAGCAGTACTTC.

This rearrangement joins TRBV5-1 to TRBJ2-1; possible D gene TRBD2, 7 bases. This CDR3 has 14 amino acids. V lost 0 bases and J 7 bases, leaving 11 bases between the germline ends. In germline, CDR1 is SGHRS, CDR2 YFSETQ. The CDR3 region is CASSLAGGQNEQFF. The CDR3 DNA sequence: TGCGCCAGCAGCTTGGCGGGGGGCCAGAATGAGCAGTTCTTC.

The rearrangement uses TRBV4-3 and TRBJ1-2, with D hard to call. The V and J ends lost 0 bases and 1 base respectively, with 9 bases between them. CDR3 length: 15 residues. Germline V gene sequence: CDR1 LGHNA, CDR2 YSLEER. CDR3 protein: CASSQDRGSNYGYTF. Here the CDR3 DNA reads TGCGCCAGCAGCCAAGACCGGGGAAGTAACTATGGCTACACCTTC.

This clonotype was seen a handful of times. The chain recombines TRBV5-6 with TRBJ2-5; D might be TRBD2 (6 bases). V gave up 6 bases and J gave up 2 bases, with 23 bases separating them. Germline lookup yields CDR1 SGHDT and CDR2 YYEEEE. There are 17 residues in the CDR3. As DNA, the CDR3 is TGTGCCAGCACCTACGACCCCCGGGACTTCGCGCAAGAGACCCAGTACTTC. It encodes CASTYDPRDFAQETQYF. Combining the CDR3 with reference TRBV5-6 and TRBJ2-5 gives the whole variable domain DAGVTQSPTHLIKTRGQQVTLRCSPKSGHDTVSWYQQALGQGPQFIFQYYEEEERQRGNFPDRFSGHQFPNYSSELNVNALLLGDSALYLCASTYDPRDFAQETQYFGPGTRLLVL.

This clonotype was counted ten times or more. J is TRBJ2-7 and V is TRBV5-5; D remains unclear. CDR3 length: 13 residues. Between the trimmed V and J ends, which lost 4 bases and 3 bases, there was a span of 11 bases. CDR1 and CDR2 from the germline V gene are SGHKS and YYEKEE (reference sequence). CDR3 sequence reads: CASSGGAFYEQYF. DNA for the CDR3: TGTGCCAGCAGCGGCGGAGCGTTCTACGAGCAGTACTTC. The full variable domain, rest sourced from reference TRBV5-5 and TRBJ2-7, is DAGVTQSPTHLIKTRGQQVTLRCSPISGHKSVSWYQQVLGQGPQFIFQYYEKEERGRGNFPDRFSARQFPNYSSELNVNALLLGDSALYLCASSGGAFYEQYFGPGTRLTVT.

This clonotype was seen a handful of times. This chain joins TRBV16 and TRBJ2-3; D unresolved. Germline CDR1 KGHSY, CDR2 FQNENV. V was trimmed by 2 bases and J by 2 bases, leaving 11 bases between them. CDR3 length: 15 residues. The CDR3 DNA sequence: TGTGCCAGCAGCCAAACAACCGTAAACACAGATACGCAGTATTTT. It translates to CASSQTTVNTDTQYF.